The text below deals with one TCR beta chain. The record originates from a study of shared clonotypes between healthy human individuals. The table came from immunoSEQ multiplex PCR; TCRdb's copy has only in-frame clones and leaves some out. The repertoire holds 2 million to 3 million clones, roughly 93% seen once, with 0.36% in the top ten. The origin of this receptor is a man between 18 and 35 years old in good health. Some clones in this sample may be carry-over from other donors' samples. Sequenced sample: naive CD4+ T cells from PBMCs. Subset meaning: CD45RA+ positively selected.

CDR3 loop: CASSPTRDTQYF. For the CDR3, the DNA is TGCGCCAGCAGCCCTACTAGAGATACGCAGTATTTT. The rearrangement links TRBV5-1 to TRBJ2-3; D might be TRBD2 (5 bases). From germline, CDR1 is SGHRS and CDR2 YFSETQ. CDR3 length: 12 residues. Trimming took off 4 bases at V and 5 bases at J, with 8 bases between the two ends.